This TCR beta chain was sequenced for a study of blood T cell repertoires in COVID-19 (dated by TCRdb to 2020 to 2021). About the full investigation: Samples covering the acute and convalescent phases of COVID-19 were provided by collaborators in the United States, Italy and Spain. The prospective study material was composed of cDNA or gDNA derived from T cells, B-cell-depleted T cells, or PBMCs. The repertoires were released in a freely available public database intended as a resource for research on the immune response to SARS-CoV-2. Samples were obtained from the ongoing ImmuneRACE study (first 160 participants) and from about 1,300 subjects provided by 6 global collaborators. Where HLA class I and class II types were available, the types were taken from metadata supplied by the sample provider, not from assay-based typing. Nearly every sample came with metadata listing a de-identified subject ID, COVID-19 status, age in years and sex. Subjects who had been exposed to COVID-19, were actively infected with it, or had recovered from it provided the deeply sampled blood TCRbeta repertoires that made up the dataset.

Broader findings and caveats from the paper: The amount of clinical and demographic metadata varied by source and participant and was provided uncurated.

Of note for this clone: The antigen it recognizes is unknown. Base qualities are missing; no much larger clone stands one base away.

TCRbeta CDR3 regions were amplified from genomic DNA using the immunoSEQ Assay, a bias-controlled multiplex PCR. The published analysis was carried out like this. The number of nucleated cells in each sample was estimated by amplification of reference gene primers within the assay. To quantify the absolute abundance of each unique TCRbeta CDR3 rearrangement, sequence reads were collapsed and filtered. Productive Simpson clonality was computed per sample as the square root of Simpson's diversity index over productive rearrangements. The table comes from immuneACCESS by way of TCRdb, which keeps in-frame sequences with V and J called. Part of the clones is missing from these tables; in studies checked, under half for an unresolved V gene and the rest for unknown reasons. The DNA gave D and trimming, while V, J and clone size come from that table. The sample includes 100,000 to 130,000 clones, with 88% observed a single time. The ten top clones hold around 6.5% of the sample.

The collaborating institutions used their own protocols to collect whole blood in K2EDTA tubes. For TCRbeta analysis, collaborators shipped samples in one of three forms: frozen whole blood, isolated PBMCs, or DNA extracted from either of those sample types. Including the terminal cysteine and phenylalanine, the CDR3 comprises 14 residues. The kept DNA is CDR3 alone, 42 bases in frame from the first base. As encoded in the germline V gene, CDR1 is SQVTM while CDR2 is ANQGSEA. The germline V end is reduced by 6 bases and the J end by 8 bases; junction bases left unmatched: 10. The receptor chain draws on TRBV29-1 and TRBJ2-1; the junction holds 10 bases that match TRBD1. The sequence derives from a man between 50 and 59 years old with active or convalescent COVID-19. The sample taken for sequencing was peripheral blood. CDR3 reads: CSVLRDRGIDEQFF. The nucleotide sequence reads TGCAGCGTCCTCCGGGACAGGGGTATCGATGAGCAGTTCTTC.